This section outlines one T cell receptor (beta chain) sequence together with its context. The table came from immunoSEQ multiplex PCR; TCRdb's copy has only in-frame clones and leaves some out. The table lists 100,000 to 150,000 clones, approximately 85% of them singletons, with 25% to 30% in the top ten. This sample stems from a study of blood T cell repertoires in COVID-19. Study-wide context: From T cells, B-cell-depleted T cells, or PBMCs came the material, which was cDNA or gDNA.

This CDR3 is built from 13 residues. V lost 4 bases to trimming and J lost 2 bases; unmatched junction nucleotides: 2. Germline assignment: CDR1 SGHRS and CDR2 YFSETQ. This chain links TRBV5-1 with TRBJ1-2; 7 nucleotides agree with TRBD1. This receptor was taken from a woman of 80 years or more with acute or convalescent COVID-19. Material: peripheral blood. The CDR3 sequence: CASSRGQNYGYTF. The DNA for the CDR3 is TGCGCCAGCAGCCGGGGACAGAACTATGGCTACACCTTC.